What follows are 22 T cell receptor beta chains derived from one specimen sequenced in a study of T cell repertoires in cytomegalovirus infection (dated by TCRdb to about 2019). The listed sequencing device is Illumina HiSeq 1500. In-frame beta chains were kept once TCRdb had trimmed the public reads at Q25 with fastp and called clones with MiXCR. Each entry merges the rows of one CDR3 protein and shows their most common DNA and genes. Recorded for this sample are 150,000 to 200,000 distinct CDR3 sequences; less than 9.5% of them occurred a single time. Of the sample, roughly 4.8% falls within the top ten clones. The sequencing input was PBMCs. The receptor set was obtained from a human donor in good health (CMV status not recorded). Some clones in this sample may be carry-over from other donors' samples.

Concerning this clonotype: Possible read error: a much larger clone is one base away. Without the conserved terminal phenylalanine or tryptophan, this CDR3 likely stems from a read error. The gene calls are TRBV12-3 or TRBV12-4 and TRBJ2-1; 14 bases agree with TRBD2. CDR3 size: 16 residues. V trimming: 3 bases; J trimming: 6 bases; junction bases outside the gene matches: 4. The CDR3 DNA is TGTGCCAGCAGTTTCAGACTAGCGGGGGGGAGCAATGAGCAGTTCTGC. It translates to CASSFRLAGGSNEQFC.

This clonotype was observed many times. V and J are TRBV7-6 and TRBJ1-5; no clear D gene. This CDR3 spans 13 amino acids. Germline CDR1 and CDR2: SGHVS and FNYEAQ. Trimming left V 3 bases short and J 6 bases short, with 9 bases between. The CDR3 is CASSLAGFQPQHF. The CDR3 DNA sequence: TGTGCCAGCAGCTTGGCGGGGTTTCAGCCCCAGCATTTT. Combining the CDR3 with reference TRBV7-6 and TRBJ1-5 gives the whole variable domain GAGVSQSPRYKVTKRGQDVALRCDPISGHVSLYWYRQALGQGPEFLTYFNYEAQQDKSGLPNDRFSAERPEGSISTLTIQRTEQRDSAMYRCASSLAGFQPQHFGDGTRLSIL.

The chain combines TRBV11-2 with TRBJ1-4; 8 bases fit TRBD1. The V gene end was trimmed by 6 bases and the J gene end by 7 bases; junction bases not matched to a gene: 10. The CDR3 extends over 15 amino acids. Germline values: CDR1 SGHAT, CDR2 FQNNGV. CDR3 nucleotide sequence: TGTGCCAGCAGTCCGACCCAGGGGGCTGGTGAAAAACTGTTTTTT. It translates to CASSPTQGAGEKLFF.

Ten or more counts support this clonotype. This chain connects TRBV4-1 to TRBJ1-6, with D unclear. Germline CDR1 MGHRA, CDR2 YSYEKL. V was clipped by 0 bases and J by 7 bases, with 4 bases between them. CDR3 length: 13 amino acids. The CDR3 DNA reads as TGCGCCAGCAGCCAAGATCGGAATTCACCCCTCCACTTT. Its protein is CASSQDRNSPLHF.

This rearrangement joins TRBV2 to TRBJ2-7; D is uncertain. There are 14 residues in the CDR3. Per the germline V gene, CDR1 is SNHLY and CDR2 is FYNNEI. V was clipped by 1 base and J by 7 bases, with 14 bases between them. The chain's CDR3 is CASSEEPLLEEQYF. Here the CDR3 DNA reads TGTGCCAGCAGTGAAGAGCCGCTACTCGAAGAGCAGTACTTC.

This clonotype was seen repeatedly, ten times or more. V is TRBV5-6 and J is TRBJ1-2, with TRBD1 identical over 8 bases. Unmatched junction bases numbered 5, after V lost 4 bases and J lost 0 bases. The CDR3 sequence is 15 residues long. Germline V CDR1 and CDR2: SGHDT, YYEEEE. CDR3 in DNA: TGTGCCAGCAGCCCGGGGACAGGCACTAACTATGGCTACACCTTC. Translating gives CASSPGTGTNYGYTF.

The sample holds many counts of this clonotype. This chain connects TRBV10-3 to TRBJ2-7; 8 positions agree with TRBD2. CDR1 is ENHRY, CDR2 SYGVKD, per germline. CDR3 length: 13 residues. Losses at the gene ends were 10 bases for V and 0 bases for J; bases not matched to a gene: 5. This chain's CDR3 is CATLAGSSYEQYF. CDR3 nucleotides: TGTGCCACATTAGCGGGGAGCTCCTACGAGCAGTACTTC.

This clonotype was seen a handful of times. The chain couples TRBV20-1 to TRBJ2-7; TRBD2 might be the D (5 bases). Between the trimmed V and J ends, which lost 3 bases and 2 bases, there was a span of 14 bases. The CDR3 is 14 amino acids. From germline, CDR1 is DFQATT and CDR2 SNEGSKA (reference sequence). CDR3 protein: CSARGSPGPYEQYF. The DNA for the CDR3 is TGCAGTGCTAGGGGGAGCCCCGGACCCTACGAGCAGTACTTC.

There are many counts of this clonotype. The CDR3 reads CASSPTPGTWNGYTF. Written as DNA, the CDR3 is TGTGCCAGCAGCCCTACCCCCGGGACGTGGAATGGCTACACCTTC. This chain uses TRBV5-4 with TRBJ1-2; D possibly corresponds to TRBD1 (5 bases). The CDR3 extends over 15 amino acids. CDR1 and CDR2 from the germline V gene are SGHNT and YYREEE (reference sequence). Between the trimmed V and J ends, which lost 4 bases and 6 bases, there was a span of 19 bases.

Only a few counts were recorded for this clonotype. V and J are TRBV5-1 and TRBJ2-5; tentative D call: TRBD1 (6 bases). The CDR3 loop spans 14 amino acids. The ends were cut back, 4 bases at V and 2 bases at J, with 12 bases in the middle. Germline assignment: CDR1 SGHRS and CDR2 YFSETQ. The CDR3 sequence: CASSVDSLQETQYF. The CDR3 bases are TGCGCCAGCAGCGTGGACAGCCTACAAGAGACCCAGTACTTC.

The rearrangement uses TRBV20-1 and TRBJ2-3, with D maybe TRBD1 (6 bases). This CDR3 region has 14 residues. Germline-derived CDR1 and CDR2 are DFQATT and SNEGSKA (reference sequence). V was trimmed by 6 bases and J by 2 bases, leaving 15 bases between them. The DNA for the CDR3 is TGCAGTGCCGGCCCGGGACAACCCACAGATACGCAGTATTTT. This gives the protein CSAGPGQPTDTQYF.

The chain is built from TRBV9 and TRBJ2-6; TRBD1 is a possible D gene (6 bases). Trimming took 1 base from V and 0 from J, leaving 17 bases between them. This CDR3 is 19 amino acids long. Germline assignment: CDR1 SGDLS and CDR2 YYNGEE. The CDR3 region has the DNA TGTGCCAGCAGCGTATTACCGGGACAAAGCGTCTCTGGGGCCAACGTCCTGACTTTC. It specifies CASSVLPGQSVSGANVLTF.

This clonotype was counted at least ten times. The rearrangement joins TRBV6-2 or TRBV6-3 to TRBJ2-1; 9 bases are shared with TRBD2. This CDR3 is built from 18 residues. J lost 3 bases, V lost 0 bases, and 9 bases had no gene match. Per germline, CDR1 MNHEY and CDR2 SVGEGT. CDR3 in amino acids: CASSYSKGSGGLYNEQFF. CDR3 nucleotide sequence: TGTGCCAGCAGTTACTCGAAAGGTAGCGGGGGACTCTACAATGAGCAGTTCTTC.

This chain's CDR3 is CASSPRTGVLRNEQFF. The CDR3 DNA reads as TGTGCCAGCAGCCCCAGAACGGGGGTGCTTCGAAATGAGCAGTTCTTC. V usage is TRBV3-1 and J usage is TRBJ2-1; a possible D gene is TRBD2 (6 bases). Germline assignment: CDR1 LGHDT and CDR2 YNNKEL (reference sequence). V lost 4 bases, J lost 7 bases, and 20 bases lay in between. This CDR3 has 16 residues.

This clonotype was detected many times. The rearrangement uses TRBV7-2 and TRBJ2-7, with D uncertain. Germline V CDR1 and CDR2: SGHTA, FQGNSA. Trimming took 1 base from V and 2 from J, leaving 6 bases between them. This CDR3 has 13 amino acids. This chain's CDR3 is CASSLERTYEQYF. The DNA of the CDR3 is TGTGCCAGCAGCTTAGAGAGAACCTACGAGCAGTACTTC.

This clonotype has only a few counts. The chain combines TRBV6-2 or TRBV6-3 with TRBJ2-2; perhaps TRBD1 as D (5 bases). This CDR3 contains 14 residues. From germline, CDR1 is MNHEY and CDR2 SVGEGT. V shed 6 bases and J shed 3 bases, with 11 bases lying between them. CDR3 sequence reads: CASSQTRDTGELFF. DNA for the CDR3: TGTGCCAGCAGCCAAACCAGGGACACCGGGGAGCTGTTTTTT.

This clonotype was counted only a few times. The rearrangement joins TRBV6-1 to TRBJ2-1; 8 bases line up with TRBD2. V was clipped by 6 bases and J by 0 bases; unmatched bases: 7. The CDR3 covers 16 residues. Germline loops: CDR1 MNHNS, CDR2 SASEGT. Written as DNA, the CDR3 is TGTGCCAGCAGAAGCATAGCGGGGAGCTCCTACAATGAGCAGTTCTTC. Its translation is CASRSIAGSSYNEQFF.

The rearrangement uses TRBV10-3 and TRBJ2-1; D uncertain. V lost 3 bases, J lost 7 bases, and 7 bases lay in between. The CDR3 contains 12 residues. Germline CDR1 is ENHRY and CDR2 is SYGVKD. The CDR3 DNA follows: TGTGCCATCAGTGATAAGGGTAATGAGCAGTTCTTC. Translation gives CAISDKGNEQFF.

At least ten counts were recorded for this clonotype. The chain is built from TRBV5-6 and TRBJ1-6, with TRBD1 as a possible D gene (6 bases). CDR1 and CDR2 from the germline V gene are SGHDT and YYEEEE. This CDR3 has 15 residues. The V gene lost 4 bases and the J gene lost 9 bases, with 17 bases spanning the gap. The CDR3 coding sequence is TGTGCCAGCAGCAGGGGACGACAGGCAAGTTCACCCCTCCACTTT. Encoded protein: CASSRGRQASSPLHF.

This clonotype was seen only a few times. The CDR3 region is CASSLTGTSGLNEQFF. DNA for the CDR3: TGCGCCAGCAGCTTGACCGGGACTAGCGGGCTCAATGAGCAGTTCTTC. V and J are TRBV5-1 and TRBJ2-1; 12 bases match TRBD2. The CDR3 sequence is 16 residues long. The J segment lost 6 bases and the V segment lost 1 base, leaving 5 bases of the junction unmatched. Germline assignment: CDR1 SGHRS and CDR2 YFSETQ.

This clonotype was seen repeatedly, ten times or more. As DNA, the CDR3 is TGCAGCGTTGAAACGGGACAGGGGGGAAACACCATATATTTT. It encodes CSVETGQGGNTIYF. This chain connects TRBV29-1 to TRBJ1-3, with 10 bases identical to TRBD1. The J segment lost 4 bases and the V segment lost 2 bases, leaving 2 bases of the junction unmatched. The CDR3 extends over 14 amino acids. The germline gives CDR1 SQVTM, CDR2 ANQGSEA.

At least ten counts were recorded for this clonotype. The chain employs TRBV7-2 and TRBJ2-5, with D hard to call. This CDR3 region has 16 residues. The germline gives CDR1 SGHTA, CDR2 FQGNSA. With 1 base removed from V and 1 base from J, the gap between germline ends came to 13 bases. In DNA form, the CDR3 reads TGTGCCAGCAGCTTAGAAGGTCGGCGGACCCAAGAGACCCAGTACTTC. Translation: CASSLEGRRTQETQYF.